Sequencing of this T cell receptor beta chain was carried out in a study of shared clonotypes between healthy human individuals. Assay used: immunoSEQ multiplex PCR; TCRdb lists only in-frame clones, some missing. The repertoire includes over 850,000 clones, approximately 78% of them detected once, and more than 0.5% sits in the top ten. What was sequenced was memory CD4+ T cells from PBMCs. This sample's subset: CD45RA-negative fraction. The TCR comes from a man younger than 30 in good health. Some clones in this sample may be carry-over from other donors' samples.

The CDR3, as DNA: TGTGCCAGCAGCTTAGGGGAGACTAGCGGGAACACCGGGGAGCTGTTTTTT. Translated: CASSLGETSGNTGELFF. This sequence joins TRBV7-9 and TRBJ2-2, with 9 bases aligning to TRBD2. The CDR3 extends over 17 amino acids. Germline values: CDR1 SEHNR, CDR2 FQNEAQ (reference sequence). Trimming removed 1 base from V and 1 base from J; junction bases left unmatched: 4. Full variable domain (missing parts from reference TRBV7-9 and TRBJ2-2): DTGVSQNPRHKITKRGQNVTFRCDPISEHNRLYWYRQTLGQGPEFLTYFQNEAQLEKSRLLSDRFSAERPKGSFSTLEIQRTEQGDSAMYLCASSLGETSGNTGELFFGEGSRLTVL.